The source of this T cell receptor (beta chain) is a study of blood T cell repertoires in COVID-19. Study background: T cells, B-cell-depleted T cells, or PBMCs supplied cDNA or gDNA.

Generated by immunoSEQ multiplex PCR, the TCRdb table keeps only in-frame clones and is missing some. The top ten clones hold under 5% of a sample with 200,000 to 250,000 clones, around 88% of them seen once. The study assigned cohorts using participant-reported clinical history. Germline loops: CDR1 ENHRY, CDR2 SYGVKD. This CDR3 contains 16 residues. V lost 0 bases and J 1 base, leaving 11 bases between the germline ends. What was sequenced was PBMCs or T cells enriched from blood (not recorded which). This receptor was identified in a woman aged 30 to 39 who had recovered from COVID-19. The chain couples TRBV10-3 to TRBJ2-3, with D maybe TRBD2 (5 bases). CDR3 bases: TGTGCCATCAGTGAGTCGCGTGCGGAGGGCACAGATACGCAGTATTTT. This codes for CAISESRAEGTDTQYF.